Listed below are T cell receptor beta chains from one sample, sequenced in a study of T cells in Graves' hyperthyroidism and ophthalmopathy. TCRdb reprocessed the multiplex PCR reads via MiXCR and lists one record per CDR3 protein. The sample contains about 290,000 distinct CDR3 sequences, 10% to 15% of which appear only once. Sequencing input: blood. The source is a woman younger than 45 with Graves' hyperthyroidism that later progressed to Graves' ophthalmopathy. Both conserved end residues are part of each CDR3. D genes are given only for firm matches. Expanded clones are given a class, and other clones once, few, many or no size at all.

len	d_gene	j_gene	v_gene	abundance	CDR3aa	CDR3nt
13	TRBD2	TRBJ2-7	TRBV7-2	many	CASSVAGYYEQYF	TGTGCCAGCAGCGTAGCGGGATACTACGAGCAGTACTTC
17	TRBD2	TRBJ2-5	TRBV5-5	few	CASSLGTSGSTGETQYF	TGTGCCAGCAGCCTAGGGACTAGCGGGAGTACTGGGGAGACCCAGTACTTC
15	NA	TRBJ1-5	TRBV28	many	CASSAPLGGNQPQHF	TGTGCCAGCAGTGCCCCTTTGGGGGGCAATCAGCCCCAGCATTTT
15	TRBD2	TRBJ2-1	TRBV7-9	many	CASSLRLADDNEQFF	TGTGCCAGCAGCTTAAGACTAGCGGACGACAATGAGCAGTTCTTC
14	TRBD1	TRBJ2-3	TRBV5-1	many	CASSLGQVSDTQYF	TGCGCCAGCAGCCTCGGACAGGTGTCAGATACGCAGTATTTT
14	NA	TRBJ1-5	TRBV30	NA	CAPLRGGNSGPQHF	TGTGCTCCTTTGCGGGGGGGTAATAGCGGGCCCCAGCATTTT
14	NA	TRBJ1-4	TRBV14	NA	CASSLTAMREKLFF	TGTGCCAGCAGTTTGACCGCGATGCGAGAAAAACTGTTTTTT
15	NA	TRBJ2-5	TRBV15	many	CATQLQGLPQETQYF	TGTGCCACTCAATTACAGGGATTGCCACAAGAGACCCAGTACTTC
13	TRBD1	TRBJ2-7	TRBV7-8	many	CASTDRESYEQYF	TGTGCCAGCACCGACAGGGAATCCTACGAGCAGTACTTC
15	NA	TRBJ1-2	TRBV5-6	many	CASSLALGWRKGYTF	TGTGCCAGCAGCTTGGCGCTGGGGTGGAGGAAAGGCTACACCTTC
13	NA	TRBJ1-3	TRBV5-1	NA	CASSSDTRNTIYF	TGCGCCAGCAGCTCGGACACTCGAAACACCATATATTTT
14	TRBD1	TRBJ2-1	TRBV7-9	many	CASSLVAGPGGQFF	TGTGCCAGCAGCTTAGTGGCTGGCCCAGGGGGGCAGTTCTTC
15	NA	TRBJ2-7	TRBV9	NA	CASSVAETPPYEQYF	TGTGCCAGCAGCGTAGCGGAGACGCCCCCCTACGAGCAGTACTTC
15	NA	TRBJ2-1	TRBV9	NA	CASSKSGSPYNEQFF	TGTGCCAGCAGCAAAAGCGGGTCCCCCTACAATGAGCAGTTCTTC
16	NA	TRBJ1-2	TRBV7-9	few	CASSLVIQLNNYGYTF	TGTGCCAGCAGCTTAGTTATACAACTGAATAACTATGGCTACACCTTC
14	NA	TRBJ1-5	TRBV2	many	CASSPDSFNQPQHF	TGTGCCAGCAGTCCGGACAGCTTTAATCAGCCCCAGCATTTT
16	TRBD1	TRBJ2-7	TRBV12-3/TRBV12-4	few	CASTFERPGQVYEQYF	TGTGCCAGCACCTTTGAAAGACCGGGACAGGTCTACGAGCAGTACTTC
15	TRBD2	TRBJ2-7	TRBV5-1	NA	CASSSPPSGVYEQYF	TGCGCCAGCAGCTCCCCTCCTAGCGGCGTTTACGAGCAGTACTTC
15	TRBD2	TRBJ2-7	TRBV12-3/TRBV12-4	many	CASSPGTSGSPEQYF	TGTGCCAGCAGTCCCGGGACTAGCGGGAGCCCCGAGCAGTACTTC
15	NA	TRBJ2-1	TRBV18	many	CASSPRGTSRNEQFF	TGTGCCAGCTCACCACGCGGGACGTCTAGGAATGAGCAGTTCTTC
16	NA	TRBJ1-3	TRBV5-6	NA	CASSSQTAPMANTIYF	TGTGCCAGCAGCTCCCAGACGGCTCCCATGGCAAACACCATATATTTT
18	TRBD1	TRBJ1-5	TRBV6-1	many	CASRIQGVGVSSNQPQHF	TGTGCCAGCAGAATACAGGGGGTAGGAGTATCAAGCAATCAGCCCCAGCATTTT
14	TRBD1	TRBJ1-6	TRBV19	NA	CASRYDRADSPLHF	TGTGCCAGTAGATACGACAGGGCGGATTCACCCCTCCACTTT
15	TRBD2	TRBJ2-1	TRBV7-9	NA	CASSSYSGGRDEQFF	TGTGCCAGCAGCAGTTATTCGGGAGGACGGGATGAGCAGTTCTTC
15	NA	TRBJ2-1	TRBV28	many	CASSWAGRRLDEQFF	TGTGCCAGCAGTTGGGCGGGCAGAAGGTTGGATGAGCAGTTCTTC
18	TRBD2	TRBJ2-6	TRBV5-5	NA	CASSAGTSGLSGANVLTF	TGTGCCAGCAGCGCCGGGACTAGCGGTCTCTCTGGGGCCAACGTCCTGACTTTC